The clone carrying this T cell receptor (beta chain) has a count of ten or more. Arm-PCR of CDR3 regions and iRepertoire HTBI primers were the basis on which TCR beta libraries were built. One entry per CDR3 protein results from TCRdb running MiXCR on the multiplex PCR reads. Of a few hundred thousand distinct CDR3 sequences listed, around 15% were seen once; the top ten hold 20%. Time point noted: newly diagnosed GD, antithyroid drugs for less than 3 months. The TCR library used RNA extracted from PBMCs. The sample originates from a study of regulatory T cells in long-lasting Graves disease. These same records also appear under a second study, on T cells in Graves' hyperthyroidism and ophthalmopathy. Per that study: These patients, aged 18 to 65, had recently diagnosed hyperthyroidism lasting under 2 months. Exclusion criteria comprised uncontrolled infection, other autoimmune disease, pregnancy or lactation.

Sequencing used peripheral blood mononuclear cells (PBMCs), obtained at new diagnosis, from a patient treated with antithyroid drugs. The clonotype comes from a woman younger than 35 with Graves disease.

The CDR3 bases are TGTGCCAGCTCACCAAGGGGGACTACCAAGGATGAGCAGTTCTTC. Translating gives CASSPRGTTKDEQFF. The genes are TRBV18 and TRBJ2-1; the D gene is possibly TRBD2 (7 bases). V lost 2 bases to trimming and J lost 8 bases, with 16 bases between them. Germline assignment: CDR1 KGHSH and CDR2 LQKENI. The CDR3 totals 15 residues.